The 30 T cell receptor beta chains presented below share a single source sample, sequenced in a study of T cell changes during pregnancy in multiple sclerosis. Data came from immunoSEQ multiplex PCR; TCRdb stores just in-frame clones and leaves some out. The table lists roughly 50,000 clones, roughly nine tenths of them singletons. Specimen: CD4+ T cells from peripheral blood mononuclear cells, collected after pregnancy. Receptors originate from a female donor with multiple sclerosis, enrolled in a pregnancy study.

The V and J genes are TRBV6-5 and TRBJ1-2, with D possibly matching TRBD1 (5 bases). Germline CDR1 reads MNHEY; CDR2 reads SVGAGI. Trimming removed 6 bases from V and 5 bases from J, with 13 bases in between. The CDR3 covers 13 residues. CDR3 in amino acids: CASRAGIRYGYTF. Written as DNA, the CDR3 is TGTGCCAGCAGGGCAGGGATTCGATATGGCTACACCTTC.

This chain connects TRBV12-5 to TRBJ1-1; D gene uncertain. CDR1 and CDR2 from the germline V gene are LGHNT and FRNRAP. Trimming took 3 bases from V and 6 from J, leaving 14 bases between them. This CDR3 is built from 14 residues. CDR3 nucleotides: TGTGCTAGTGGTTTACGTGGTTTTGAGGCTGAAGCTTTCTTT. Protein product: CASGLRGFEAEAFF.

The chain carries TRBV7-2 and TRBJ2-7, with 9 bases aligning to TRBD1. Germline loops: CDR1 SGHTA, CDR2 FQGNSA. The CDR3 covers 14 residues. V lost 1 base and J lost 7; bases outside the gene matches: 5. This chain's CDR3 is CASSLDNRGREQYF. The DNA for the CDR3 is TGTGCCAGCAGCTTAGATAACAGGGGGCGGGAGCAGTACTTC.

The chain is built from TRBV28 and TRBJ2-2, with D possibly TRBD1 on 8 matching bases. Germline V CDR1 and CDR2: MDHEN, SYDVKM. Deletions cut 7 bases from V and 6 bases from J, with 15 bases between. The CDR3 consists of 14 residues. CDR3: CASKAGQEAGELFF. As DNA, the CDR3 is TGTGCCAGCAAAGCGGGACAGGAGGCCGGGGAGCTGTTTTTT.

The chain links TRBV5-1 to TRBJ2-5; maybe TRBD2 (5 bases). V was trimmed by 4 bases and J by 2 bases, leaving 15 bases between them. CDR3 length equals 15 residues. Germline CDR1 reads SGHRS; CDR2 reads YFSETQ. CDR3 sequence: CASSTAGGLQETQYF. CDR3 nucleotides: TGCGCCAGCAGCACGGCGGGCGGTCTACAAGAGACCCAGTACTTC.

The chain combines TRBV19 with TRBJ2-5; TRBD1 matches at 9 bases. Trimming at V came to 6 bases and at J to 4 bases, leaving 6 bases not matched to a gene. The CDR3 loop spans 14 amino acids. Germline loops: CDR1 LNHDA, CDR2 SQIVND (reference sequence). CDR3 in DNA: TGTGCCAGTAGCCAGGACAGGGGTAGAGAGACCCAGTACTTC. Encoded protein: CASSQDRGRETQYF.

The V gene is TRBV25-1, the J gene TRBJ2-1; TRBD1 might be the D (6 bases). CDR1 is MGHDK, CDR2 SYGVNS, per germline. V was cut by 0 bases and J by 15 bases, with 21 bases left in between. The CDR3 contains 15 residues. The CDR3, as DNA: TGTGCCAGCAGTGAATACATAACAGGGTTAAGCAGACGGTTCTTC. Its protein product is CASSEYITGLSRRFF.

This sequence joins TRBV27 and TRBJ1-1; D is ambiguous. With 3 bases removed from V and 4 bases from J, the gap between germline ends came to 12 bases. The CDR3 contains 14 residues. CDR1 is MNHEY, CDR2 SMNVEV, per germline (reference sequence). The CDR3 DNA sequence: TGTGCCAGCAGTTTTTCGGCGGTGGTCACTGAAGCTTTCTTT. This gives the protein CASSFSAVVTEAFF.

The genes are TRBV6-5 and TRBJ2-2; a possible D gene is TRBD1 (6 bases). The germline gives CDR1 MNHEY, CDR2 SVGAGI. The CDR3 has 15 amino acids. V was shortened by 8 bases and J by 3 bases, with 16 bases between the two germline ends. The CDR3 DNA reads as TGTGCCAGCGGGGCAGGGGACATCTACACCGGGGAGCTGTTTTTT. This codes for CASGAGDIYTGELFF.

The chain couples TRBV30 to TRBJ2-5; 9 nucleotides agree with TRBD1. After removal of 7 bases from V and 1 base from J, the junction contained 7 bases not matched to a gene. The germline V gene has CDR1 GTSNPN and CDR2 SVGIG (reference sequence). CDR3 length: 14 amino acids. CDR3 nucleotide sequence: TGTGCCTCGGAGATGACAGGGGGCCAAGAGACCCAGTACTTC. Residues: CASEMTGGQETQYF.

J is TRBJ2-1 and V is TRBV2; tentative D call: TRBD2 (6 bases). CDR1 and CDR2 from the germline V gene are SNHLY and FYNNEI. This CDR3 contains 14 residues. Trimming pared 10 bases from V and 11 bases from J, leaving 24 bases between. CDR3 residues: CATRPRETTMKQFF. The CDR3 coding sequence is TGTGCCACCCGCCCCCGGGAGACTACAATGAAGCAGTTCTTC.

V usage is TRBV7-2 and J usage is TRBJ1-1; 7 bases map to TRBD1. Germline CDR1 SGHTA, CDR2 FQGNSA. Trimming at V came to 2 bases and at J to 0 bases, leaving 12 bases not matched to a gene. The CDR3 consists of 18 residues. CDR3 residues: CASSLYPSLDRMNTEAFF. For the CDR3, the DNA is TGTGCCAGCAGCTTATACCCCTCCTTGGACAGGATGAACACTGAAGCTTTCTTT. Based on the CDR3 plus reference TRBV7-2 and TRBJ1-1, the full variable domain is GAGVSQSPSNKVTEKGKDVELRCDPISGHTALYWYRQSLGQGLEFLIYFQGNSAPDKSGLPSDRFSAERTGGSVSTLTIQRTQQEDSAVYLCASSLYPSLDRMNTEAFFGQGTRLTVV.

This chain connects TRBV7-9 to TRBJ2-3; 10 nucleotides line up with TRBD2. V lost 1 base and J lost 6; bases outside the gene matches: 4. Germline loops: CDR1 SEHNR, CDR2 FQNEAQ (reference sequence). The CDR3 covers 15 residues. The DNA for the CDR3 is TGTGCCAGCAGCTTAGAGGCTAGCGGGAGCGATACGCAGTATTTT. Its translation is CASSLEASGSDTQYF. Full variable domain (remainder filled in from reference TRBV7-9 and TRBJ2-3): DTGVSQNPRHKITKRGQNVTFRCDPISEHNRLYWYRQTLGQGPEFLTYFQNEAQLEKSRLLSDRFSAERPKGSFSTLEIQRTEQGDSAMYLCASSLEASGSDTQYFGPGTRLTVL.

The gene calls are TRBV6-1 and TRBJ2-7; possibly TRBD1 for D (5 bases). The CDR3 is 15 amino acids. From germline, CDR1 is MNHNS and CDR2 SASEGT. Trimming removed 2 bases at V and 2 bases at J, with 13 bases between. The CDR3 reads CASSEQQTRAYEQYF. The CDR3 nucleotides are TGTGCCAGCAGTGAACAACAGACCAGGGCCTACGAGCAGTACTTC.

This chain links TRBV27 with TRBJ2-1, with 8 bases matching TRBD1. The CDR3 contains 15 residues. V was pared by 6 bases and J by 2 bases, with 6 bases of the junction left unmatched. CDR1 is MNHEY and CDR2 is SMNVEV in the germline V gene (reference sequence). CDR3 residues: CASRPGQGPYNEQFF. DNA of the CDR3: TGTGCCAGCAGACCCGGACAGGGACCCTACAATGAGCAGTTCTTC.

This clone was picked up a small number of times. The chain is built from TRBV5-1 and TRBJ2-7; D might be TRBD2 (5 bases). The CDR3 consists of 15 residues. Germline CDR1 and CDR2: SGHRS and YFSETQ. The V gene lost 2 bases and the J gene lost 2 bases, with 14 bases spanning the gap. The CDR3 DNA reads TGCGCCAGCAGCTTAACCGCGGGCACTACCTACGAGCAGTACTTC. It encodes CASSLTAGTTYEQYF.

The chain uses TRBV9 and TRBJ1-3; the D is unclear. Germline V lookup: CDR1 SGDLS, CDR2 YYNGEE. V lost 3 bases and J 0 bases, leaving 10 bases between the germline ends. The CDR3 runs to 15 residues. The CDR3 DNA is TGTGCCAGCAGCGCCACATCCTCCTCTGGAAACACCATATATTTT. This codes for CASSATSSSGNTIYF.

The chain couples TRBV5-6 to TRBJ1-1; 11 bases map to TRBD1. Germline trimming cut 5 bases from V and 8 bases from J; bases unmatched to any gene: 11. The CDR3 runs to 15 residues. The germline gives CDR1 SGHDT, CDR2 YYEEEE. CDR3 DNA: TGTGCCAGCAGGGATTCGGGACAGGGGGGGATAGAAGCTTTCTTT. This sequence encodes CASRDSGQGGIEAFF.

This clone occurred a few times. The chain recombines TRBV19 with TRBJ2-7, with TRBD1 matching 9 bases. V lost 1 base, J lost 6 bases, and 4 bases stayed unmatched. The CDR3 is 14 amino acids. CDR1 and CDR2 from the germline V gene are LNHDA and SQIVND (reference sequence). CDR3 region: CASSIGTGGGEQYF. As DNA, the CDR3 is TGTGCCAGTAGTATAGGCACAGGGGGCGGCGAGCAGTACTTC.

The chain recombines TRBV28 with TRBJ2-5; TRBD2 matches at 8 bases. Germline V gene data show CDR1 as MDHEN and CDR2 as SYDVKM. V gave up 3 bases and J gave up 4 bases; unmatched junction bases: 7. The CDR3 covers 15 residues. As DNA, the CDR3 is TGTGCCAGCAGTTTCATATCGGGAGGGCCAGAGACCCAGTACTTC. Encoded protein: CASSFISGGPETQYF.

The chain recombines TRBV27 with TRBJ2-5; maybe TRBD2 (5 bases). V lost 0 bases and J lost 1, with 9 bases in between. From germline, CDR1 is MNHEY and CDR2 SMNVEV (reference sequence). There are 15 residues in the CDR3. CDR3 sequence: CASSLSRTRQETQYF. The CDR3 DNA follows: TGTGCCAGCAGTTTATCGAGGACTCGCCAAGAGACCCAGTACTTC.

V usage is TRBV19 and J usage is TRBJ2-1; 11 nucleotides match TRBD2. Trimming cost V 6 bases and J 8 bases; bases outside gene matches: 9. CDR3 length: 15 residues. CDR1 is LNHDA, CDR2 SQIVND, per germline (reference sequence). CDR3 in amino acids: CASRRLAGKNDEQFF. In nucleotides, the CDR3 is TGTGCCAGTAGACGACTAGCGGGAAAGAACGATGAGCAGTTCTTC.

This chain connects TRBV19 to TRBJ1-1; the D is unclear. CDR1 is LNHDA, CDR2 SQIVND, per germline (reference sequence). The CDR3 has 13 residues. Deletions cut 6 bases from V and 0 bases from J, with 8 bases between. The CDR3 DNA is TGTGCCAGTAGGGGAGGATTGAACACTGAAGCTTTCTTT. Translation gives CASRGGLNTEAFF.

The gene calls are TRBV2 and TRBJ1-4; D not certain. Germline-derived CDR1 and CDR2 are SNHLY and FYNNEI. V shed 8 bases and J shed 8 bases, with 12 bases lying between them. The length of the CDR3 is 12 residues. The DNA for the CDR3 is TGTGCCAGCCATGGAGCGGGAGAAAAACTGTTTTTT. This translates into CASHGAGEKLFF.

This chain links TRBV28 with TRBJ2-6; TRBD1 aligns across 9 bases. Per the germline V gene, CDR1 is MDHEN and CDR2 is SYDVKM. The V and J ends lost 5 bases and 4 bases, in that order; junction bases with no gene match: 6. The CDR3 sequence is 16 residues long. The chain's CDR3 is CASSPAGQGGANVLTF. In DNA form, the CDR3 reads TGTGCCAGCAGTCCGGCCGGACAGGGGGGGGCCAACGTCCTGACTTTC.

The chain links TRBV28 to TRBJ2-7, with D uncertain. V was clipped by 3 bases and J by 3 bases, with 3 bases between them. The CDR3 loop spans 11 amino acids. Germline assignment: CDR1 MDHEN and CDR2 SYDVKM. This chain's CDR3 is CASSLYYEQYF. DNA of the CDR3: TGTGCCAGCAGTTTGTACTACGAGCAGTACTTC. The full variable domain, rest sourced from reference TRBV28 and TRBJ2-7, is DVKVTQSSRYLVKRTGEKVFLECVQDMDHENMFWYRQDPGLGLRLIYFSYDVKMKEKGDIPEGYSVSREKKERFSLILESASTNQTSMYLCASSLYYEQYFGPGTRLTVT.

This chain joins TRBV27 and TRBJ1-2; 9 bases agree with TRBD1. Germline lookup yields CDR1 MNHEY and CDR2 SMNVEV (reference sequence). The CDR3 runs 14 residues. V dropped 4 bases and J dropped 4; count of bases not matched to a gene: 4. CDR3 loop: CASSSQGQGYGYTF. The CDR3 region has the DNA TGTGCCAGCAGTTCTCAGGGACAGGGCTATGGCTACACCTTC.

The chain uses TRBV5-6 and TRBJ2-7, with TRBD1 matching over 10 bases. Per germline, CDR1 SGHDT and CDR2 YYEEEE. V lost 2 bases and J lost 5; bases outside the gene matches: 7. The CDR3 sequence is 15 residues long. The CDR3 reads CASSLLGTGDHEQYF. The DNA for the CDR3 is TGTGCCAGCAGCTTACTGGGGACAGGGGATCACGAGCAGTACTTC.

The chain uses TRBV12-2 and TRBJ2-4; TRBD2, the table's D call, lacks a check against the DNA. TRBV12-2 is designated a pseudogene. The CDR3 contains 13 residues. CDR3 nucleotide sequence: TGTGCAAGTCGCTTAGCTCGGGGGATTTGTACGTACTTC. Translating it yields CASRLARGICTYF.

The chain has TRBV29-1 and TRBJ2-1, with a tentative D call TRBD1 (6 bases). The CDR3 spans 14 residues. V was cut by 5 bases and J by 5 bases, with 16 bases left in between. Germline loops: CDR1 SQVTM, CDR2 ANQGSEA. The CDR3 loop is CSVRTALIHNEQFF. In nucleotides, the CDR3 is TGCAGCGTTCGGACAGCATTAATCCACAATGAGCAGTTCTTC.